The sequence of this T cell receptor beta chain was determined in a study of OX40 agonist ivuxolimab in advanced cancers. Only in-frame clones appear in the TCRdb table, and some are missing; sequencing was by immunoSEQ multiplex PCR. The sample records roughly 38,000 clones, just under 85% being singletons. The ends were cut back, 3 bases at V and 2 bases at J, with 8 bases in the middle. CDR3 length: 13 residues. Germline V gene sequence: CDR1 MDHEN, CDR2 SYDVKM. This clone was detected only a few times. The clonotype originates from an adult with an advanced solid tumor such as melanoma, head and neck, liver or kidney cancer. V is TRBV28 and J is TRBJ2-7; possible D gene TRBD1, 5 bases. The specimen was CD4+ or CD8+ T cells sorted from blood, collected in a trial of the OX40 agonist ivuxolimab. DNA of the CDR3: TGTGCCAGCAGTTTTGACAGAACCTACGAGCAGTACTTC. It yields the protein CASSFDRTYEQYF. Combining the CDR3 with reference TRBV28 and TRBJ2-7 gives the whole variable domain DVKVTQSSRYLVKRTGEKVFLECVQDMDHENMFWYRQDPGLGLRLIYFSYDVKMKEKGDIPEGYSVSREKKERFSLILESASTNQTSMYLCASSFDRTYEQYFGPGTRLTVT.